This T cell receptor beta chain was identified during a study of cytomegalovirus exposure and HLA in healthy donors. Study-level results: HLA-A and HLA-B allele assignments for most subjects were reportedly predicted accurately using TCR beta sequences.

Concerning this clone itself: Its specificity is unknown.

The CDR3 is made up of 15 amino acids. In germline, CDR1 is SGHNT, CDR2 YYREEE (reference sequence). Trimming pared 0 bases from V and 4 bases from J, leaving 13 bases between. PCR used 60 Vbeta primers and 13 Jbeta primers. Sequenced by immunoSEQ multiplex PCR; TCRdb stores in-frame clones only, minus some. The sample records over 150,000 clones, around 85% being singletons. The V and J genes are TRBV5-4 and TRBJ1-2, with TRBD1 as a possible D gene (5 bases). This TCR was recovered from a man between 40 and 49 years old in good health and CMV-seronegative. The sample consisted of PBMCs. The CDR3 bases are TGTGCCAGCAGCTTGGATCGAGGGACTACCTATGGCTACACCTTC. Translated, it gives CASSLDRGTTYGYTF.